This TCR beta chain was found in a study of blood T cell repertoires in COVID-19 (dated by TCRdb to 2020 to 2021). Concerning the study at large: Samples from collaborators originated in the United States, Italy and Spain and spanned both the acute and convalescent phases of COVID-19. The prospective study material was composed of cDNA or gDNA derived from T cells, B-cell-depleted T cells, or PBMCs. Subjects who had been exposed to COVID-19, were actively infected with it, or had recovered from it provided the deeply sampled blood TCRbeta repertoires that made up the dataset. The repertoires were released in a freely available public database meant as a resource for research on the immune response to SARS-CoV-2. Samples came from the ongoing ImmuneRACE study (first 160 participants) plus 1,254 subjects from 6 global collaborators. The sample metadata nearly always contained a de-identified subject ID, COVID-19 status, age in years and sex. HLA class I and class II types, where available, came from metadata supplied by the sample provider rather than from assay-based typing.

TCRbeta CDR3 regions were amplified from genomic DNA by means of the immunoSEQ Assay, a bias-controlled multiplex PCR. The study's processing was this. The number of nucleated cells in each sample was estimated from the amplification of reference gene primers within the assay. Sequence reads were collapsed and filtered to measure the absolute abundance of every unique TCRbeta CDR3 rearrangement. For each sample, productive Simpson clonality was calculated as the square root of Simpson's diversity index across productive rearrangements. TCRdb retrieved this table from immuneACCESS and kept in-frame rearrangements only. Not all clones are present; in checked studies, unresolved V genes account for under half, and no reason is known for the remainder. The D gene and trimming were derived from the DNA, and the V and J assignments and clone size from that table. The sample table shows tens of thousands of clones, and roughly 78% are seen once. 15% to 20% of the sample comes from the top ten.

Each collaborating institution followed its own protocols to collect whole blood in K2EDTA tubes. For TCRbeta analysis, collaborators shipped samples as frozen whole blood, isolated PBMCs, or DNA extracted from either of those sample types. CDR1 and CDR2, per the germline V gene, are SGHTA and FQGNSA. V was cut back by 5 bases and J by 2 bases, leaving a gap of 13 bases between them. The CDR3 starts with the cysteine, ends with the phenylalanine, and has 15 residues. Just CDR3 DNA is preserved here, 45 bases in frame from base 1. The sample holds one count of this clone. There is no known antigen for this receptor. Base qualities are not provided; no much larger clone lies one nucleotide away. Broader findings and caveats from the paper: The quantity of clinical and demographic metadata differed by source and by participant and was supplied without curation.

The sample taken for sequencing was peripheral blood. The chain uses TRBV7-2 and TRBJ1-5; a tentative D call is TRBD1 (5 bases match). The source is a woman aged 80 or over with acute or convalescent COVID-19. The CDR3 corresponds to CASSPSGGGNQPQHF. The nucleotides read TGTGCCAGCAGCCCGTCGGGGGGAGGCAATCAGCCCCAGCATTTT.